These T cell receptor beta chains were read from a single sample in a study of beta chain features in type 1 diabetes. Here immunoSEQ multiplex PCR was the method, and the copy in TCRdb shows in-frame clones only, minus some. The sample shows under 200,000 clones, roughly 8% of them seen only once. Material for sequencing was central memory CD4+ T cells from blood. The origin of the receptors is a woman aged 18-30 years with type 1 diabetes. The CDR3 runs from the conserved cysteine through the conserved F or W. A D gene is named only where the DNA matches it firmly. Size values are once, few and many counts, or a class for expanded clones, and some rows have none.

j_call	v_call	clone_size	d_call	cdr3_length	cdr3_aa	cdr3_nt
TRBJ2-1	TRBV6-6	.	.	15	CASRKLASLYNEQFF	TGTGCCAGCAGGAAACTAGCTTCCCTATACAATGAGCAGTTCTTC
TRBJ2-6	TRBV10-3	few	TRBD2	16	CATSGGAGPGANVLTF	TGTGCCACTAGCGGGGGGGCCGGACCTGGGGCCAACGTCCTGACTTTC
TRBJ2-7	TRBV5-6	few	TRBD2	15	CASSLTSAGMREQYF	TGTGCCAGCAGCTTGACTAGCGCGGGCATGAGGGAGCAGTACTTC
TRBJ2-5	TRBV29-1	few	TRBD2	13	CSVSGEGQETQYF	TGCAGCGTTTCCGGGGAGGGCCAAGAGACCCAGTACTTC
TRBJ2-1	TRBV4-1	few	TRBD2	16	CASSQVRSGTSNEQFF	TGCGCCAGCAGCCAAGTGAGAAGCGGGACTAGCAATGAGCAGTTCTTC
TRBJ2-1	TRBV9	.	.	14	CASSTRTSPYEQFF	TGTGCCAGCAGCACCCGGACTTCTCCGTATGAGCAGTTCTTC
TRBJ1-5	TRBV28	.	.	15	CASSLWAGANQPQHF	TGTGCCAGCAGTTTATGGGCAGGGGCTAATCAGCCCCAGCATTTT
TRBJ1-6	TRBV14	.	.	13	CASGTSHNSPLHF	TGTGCCAGCGGGACAAGTCATAATTCACCCCTCCACTTT
TRBJ1-5	TRBV19	.	.	13	CASSRGGAQPQHF	TGTGCCAGTAGTCGGGGGGGGGCCCAGCCCCAGCATTTT
TRBJ1-1	TRBV5-1	few	.	15	CASSGGNGRGTEAFF	TGCGCCAGCAGCGGAGGAAACGGCAGGGGCACTGAAGCTTTCTTT
TRBJ2-7	TRBV5-1	.	.	13	CASAWARSYEQYF	TGCGCCAGCGCATGGGCGCGCTCCTACGAGCAGTACTTC
TRBJ2-1	TRBV7-2	once	.	15	CASSLVYGHLNEQFF	TGTGCCAGCAGCTTAGTTTACGGACATCTCAATGAGCAGTTCTTC
TRBJ2-1	TRBV21-1	few	.	14	CASSKVRGNNEQFF	TGTGCCAGCAGCAAAGTACGCGGAAACAATGAGCAGTTCTTC
TRBJ2-2	TRBV6-1	few	TRBD1	16	CASSEGQGANTGELFF	TGTGCCAGCAGTGAAGGACAGGGTGCTAACACCGGGGAGCTGTTTTTT
TRBJ2-2	TRBV30	.	.	17	CAWSVLGGATNTGELFF	TGTGCCTGGAGTGTACTTGGAGGGGCTACGAACACCGGGGAGCTGTTTTTT
TRBJ2-3	TRBV11-2	.	.	14	CASSARPSTDTQYF	TGTGCCAGCAGCGCCAGGCCTAGCACAGATACGCAGTATTTT
TRBJ1-2	TRBV30	.	.	15	CAWHRKGSTDYGYTF	TGTGCCTGGCACCGAAAAGGGAGTACCGACTATGGCTACACCTTC
TRBJ2-5	TRBV29-1	.	.	11	CSGQATATQYF	TGCAGCGGACAGGCTACCGCGACCCAGTACTTC
TRBJ2-7	TRBV5-4	few	TRBD1	15	CASSLDPTGGYEQYF	TGTGCCAGCAGCTTGGATCCGACAGGGGGATACGAGCAGTACTTC
TRBJ2-7	TRBV7-2	.	.	14	CASSPEGRGGEQYF	TGTGCCAGCAGCCCCGAAGGCAGGGGCGGCGAGCAGTACTTC
TRBJ1-1	TRBV11-2	few	.	13	CASSLSPDTEAFF	TGTGCCAGCAGCTTGTCTCCAGACACTGAAGCTTTCTTT
TRBJ2-5	TRBV27	.	TRBD2	16	CASSLTLAGGVETQYF	TGTGCCAGCAGTTTAACGCTAGCGGGAGGGGTGGAGACCCAGTACTTC
TRBJ2-1	TRBV7-2	.	TRBD2	15	CASSFQGGGAYEQFF	TGTGCCAGCAGCTTTCAAGGCGGGGGGGCATATGAGCAGTTCTTC
TRBJ2-2	TRBV15	.	TRBD2	16	CGNQGLAGVDTGELFF	TGTGGAAACCAGGGATTAGCGGGAGTTGACACCGGGGAGCTGTTTTTT
TRBJ1-1	TRBV7-2	few	.	14	CASSPRWQDTEAFF	TGTGCCAGCAGCCCTCGCTGGCAGGACACTGAAGCTTTCTTT
TRBJ2-3	TRBV7-2	.	TRBD2	17	CASSLSAGGPATDTQYF	TGTGCCAGCAGCCTCTCGGCGGGGGGGCCTGCCACAGATACGCAGTATTTT
TRBJ1-1	TRBV14	few	TRBD1	13	CASSQGRGTGASF	TGTGCCAGCAGCCAAGGAAGAGGGACAGGGGCCAGCTTT
TRBJ2-5	TRBV29-1	.	TRBD1	13	CSVDGTGLETQYF	TGCAGCGTTGACGGGACAGGGCTGGAGACCCAGTACTTC
TRBJ2-7	TRBV15	many	TRBD2	14	CATSRPAGGSEQYF	TGTGCCACCAGCAGACCGGCCGGGGGGTCCGAGCAGTACTTC
TRBJ2-1	TRBV14	.	TRBD2	16	CASSQVAGVFYNEQFF	TGTGCCAGCAGCCAAGTAGCGGGAGTCTTCTACAATGAGCAGTTCTTC
TRBJ1-1	TRBV7-9	.	.	16	CASSLAQDQRNTEAFF	TGTGCCAGCAGCTTAGCACAGGATCAGAGGAACACTGAAGCTTTCTTT
TRBJ2-3	TRBV7-3	few	.	13	CATSEGSTDTQYF	TGTGCCACCTCGGAGGGGAGCACAGATACGCAGTATTTT
TRBJ2-7	TRBV5-4	.	.	13	CASSLGDRSEQYF	TGTGCCAGCAGCTTGGGAGACAGAAGCGAGCAGTACTTC
TRBJ1-3	TRBV5-1	few	TRBD1	16	CASSGGQGAAGNTIYF	TGCGCCAGCAGCGGGGGACAGGGGGCGGCTGGAAACACCATATATTTT
TRBJ1-4	TRBV7-8	few	.	15	CASSFKRGISEKLFF	TGTGCCAGCAGCTTTAAAAGGGGTATCAGTGAAAAACTGTTTTTT
TRBJ1-2	TRBV5-1	few	TRBD1	14	CASSLGGTDYGYTF	TGCGCCAGCAGCTTGGGCGGGACAGACTATGGCTACACCTTC
TRBJ2-1	TRBV5-1	few	TRBD2	15	CASSLGTSGSLEQFF	TGCGCCAGCAGCTTGGGGACTAGCGGCTCCCTGGAGCAGTTCTTC
TRBJ1-2	TRBV4-2	.	.	17	CASSQEAGENRNYGYTF	TGTGCCAGCAGCCAAGAAGCAGGGGAGAATCGGAACTATGGCTACACCTTC
TRBJ1-1	TRBV7-9	few	.	12	CASSPDWDKAFF	TGTGCCAGCAGCCCCGATTGGGACAAAGCTTTCTTT
TRBJ2-2	TRBV5-1	.	.	12	CASSQSWGELFF	TGCGCCAGCAGCCAGTCCTGGGGGGAGCTGTTTTTT
TRBJ1-6	TRBV2	many	TRBD1	13	CASSADRGSPLHF	TGTGCCAGCAGCGCCGACAGGGGGTCACCCCTCCACTTT
TRBJ2-2	TRBV11-2	few	.	15	CASSPTEINTGELFF	TGTGCCAGCAGCCCGACAGAGATTAACACCGGGGAGCTGTTTTTT
TRBJ2-2	TRBV11-3	few	.	16	CASSLEKGTNTGELFF	TGTGCCAGCAGCTTAGAAAAGGGGACGAACACCGGGGAGCTGTTTTTT
TRBJ2-1	TRBV7-2	few	TRBD2	15	CASSLRAGGPNEQFF	TGTGCCAGCAGCTTACGAGCGGGAGGGCCGAATGAGCAGTTCTTC
TRBJ1-4	TRBV5-4	.	.	13	CASSLERDEKLFF	TGTGCCAGCAGCTTGGAGAGGGATGAAAAACTGTTTTTT